This T cell receptor beta chain was identified during a study of beta chain features in type 1 diabetes. The investigators reverse transcribed all of the isolated RNA, so they sequenced expressed TCRB transcripts. Libraries were prepared by immunoSEQ multiplex PCR; TCRdb keeps only in-frame clonotypes and omits some of them. In the table there are around 600,000 clones, approximately 13% of which are singletons. CDR1 is SQVTM and CDR2 is ANQGSEA in the germline V gene. CDR3 length equals 13 residues. The V and J ends lost 7 bases and 0 bases respectively, with 12 bases between them. Purity exceeded 98% in all sorted populations. Study-wide results and limits: TCRB rearrangement may or may not be influenced by HLA type; here this remained unresolved. Type 1 diabetes patients had VDJ junctions that carried fewer insertions and more deletions. Shorter TCRB CDR3s, moderately but significantly so, were found in Type 1 diabetes patients in all four CD4+ subsets.

Regarding this clone: Its antigen is undetermined.

Material: naive CD4+ T cells from blood. This TCR came from a man aged 25-45 years with type 1 diabetes. J is TRBJ1-1 and V is TRBV29-1; tentatively, D is TRBD1 (6 bases). CDR3 coding DNA: TGCAGCGCTAGGACAGCGCTGAACACTGAAGCTTTCTTT. This gives the protein CSARTALNTEAFF.